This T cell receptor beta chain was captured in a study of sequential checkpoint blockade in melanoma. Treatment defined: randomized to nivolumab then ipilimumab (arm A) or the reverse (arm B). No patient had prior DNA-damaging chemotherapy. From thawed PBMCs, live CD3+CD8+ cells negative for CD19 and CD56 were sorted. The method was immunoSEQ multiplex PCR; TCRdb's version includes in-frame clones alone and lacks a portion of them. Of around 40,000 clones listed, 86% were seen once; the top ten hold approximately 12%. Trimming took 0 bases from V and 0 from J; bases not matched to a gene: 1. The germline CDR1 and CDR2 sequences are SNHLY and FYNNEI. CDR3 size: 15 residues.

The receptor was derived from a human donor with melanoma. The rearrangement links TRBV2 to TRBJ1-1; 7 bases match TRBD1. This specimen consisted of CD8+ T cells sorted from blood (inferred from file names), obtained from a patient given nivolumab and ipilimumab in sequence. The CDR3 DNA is TGTGCCAGCAGTGAAGCGACAGGGCTGAACACTGAAGCTTTCTTT. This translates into CASSEATGLNTEAFF.